The 5 T cell receptor beta chains given below trace back to one sample, sequenced in a study of OX40 agonist ivuxolimab in advanced cancers. TCRdb's copy holds only in-frame clones and misses some; the assay was immunoSEQ multiplex PCR. Among over 45,000 clones listed, 65% to 85% were seen once. The sequencing used CD4+ or CD8+ T cells sorted from blood, collected in a trial of the OX40 agonist ivuxolimab. Receptor source: an adult with an advanced solid tumor such as melanoma, head and neck, liver or kidney cancer.

J is TRBJ2-1 and V is TRBV5-1; D uncertain. The V gene's germline CDR1 is SGHRS and CDR2 YFSETQ. Trimming shortened V by 0 bases and J by 9 bases, and 16 bases separated the two germline ends. This CDR3 has 15 residues. As DNA, the CDR3 is TGCGCCAGCAGCTTGGGGGTGGACCCGAGTAGTGAGCAGTTCTTC. It codes for CASSLGVDPSSEQFF.

The chain is built from TRBV4-2 and TRBJ1-2; D ambiguous. Germline V gene lookup returns CDR1 LGHNA and CDR2 YNFKEQ. The CDR3 loop spans 13 amino acids. Between the trimmed V and J ends, which lost 5 bases and 5 bases, there was a span of 12 bases. CDR3 loop: CASSNRTDYGYTF. CDR3 in DNA: TGTGCCAGCAGCAACCGGACGGATTATGGCTACACCTTC.

A few counts support this clone. V is TRBV7-8 and J is TRBJ1-5; D might be TRBD1 (6 bases). Germline V lookup: CDR1 SGHVS, CDR2 FQNEAQ. The CDR3 extends over 15 amino acids. The germline V and J ends were trimmed by 5 bases and 8 bases, with 19 bases remaining between them. The CDR3 DNA reads as TGTGCCAGCAGCCCACAGACAGGTCAAGGGGAGCCCCAGCATTTT. Its protein is CASSPQTGQGEPQHF.

The chain links TRBV30 to TRBJ2-1; no reliable D call. Germline loops: CDR1 GTSNPN, CDR2 SVGIG (reference sequence). This CDR3 is built from 11 residues. The V end lost 1 base, the J end lost 2 bases, and 0 bases lay between the germline ends. CDR3 region: CAWSAYNEQFF. DNA for the CDR3: TGTGCCTGGAGTGCCTACAATGAGCAGTTCTTC.

This clone was observed once. The chain employs TRBV19 and TRBJ2-1; 7 bases fit TRBD2. Per germline, CDR1 LNHDA and CDR2 SQIVND (reference sequence). V lost 2 bases to trimming and J lost 7 bases; unmatched junction nucleotides: 11. The CDR3 runs 16 residues. The CDR3 is CASSIRREFQRNEQFF. The CDR3 nucleotides are TGTGCCAGTAGTATAAGGCGGGAGTTTCAACGGAATGAGCAGTTCTTC.